This is a list of T cell receptor beta chains from one sample in a study of blood T cell repertoires in COVID-19. Profiled with immunoSEQ multiplex PCR; TCRdb holds only in-frame clones, not every one. The repertoire holds approximately 170,000 clones, with under 90% as singletons. The sequenced sample was peripheral blood. Receptor source: a woman of 80 years or more with acute or convalescent COVID-19. CDR3s include the opening cysteine and the closing phenylalanine or tryptophan. The D gene is left open where the match is weak. Clone size appears in some rows only: once, few, many, or a class for an expanded clone.

NA	TRBV5-6	TRBJ1-1	NA	TGTGCCAGCAGTTGGGGGCCTTTGAACACTGAAGCTTTCTTT	CASSWGPLNTEAFF
NA	TRBV7-9	TRBJ1-3	once	TGTGCCAGCAGCTGGGGCGGCTCTGGAAACACCATATATTTT	CASSWGGSGNTIYF
NA	TRBV4-1	TRBJ2-7	NA	TGCGCCAGCAGCCAAGAGTGGCAGGGCCTCAACGAGCAGTACTTC	CASSQEWQGLNEQYF
TRBD2	TRBV5-4	TRBJ2-2	NA	TGTGCCAGCAGAAAAGCGGGAGGGGCGAACACCGGGGAGCTGTTTTTT	CASRKAGGANTGELFF
NA	TRBV9	TRBJ1-3	few	TGTGCCAGCAGCGTAGCCGGGACAGGAAACACCATATATTTT	CASSVAGTGNTIYF
NA	TRBV2	TRBJ1-2	NA	TGTGCCAGCAAGGGAACGACAGTTAACTATGGCTACACCTTC	CASKGTTVNYGYTF
NA	TRBV7-3	TRBJ1-6	NA	TGTGCCAGCAGCTTAGGGAGGCGAGCACCCCTCCACTTT	CASSLGRRAPLHF
NA	TRBV4-2	TRBJ2-3	NA	TGTGCCAGCAGCCAAGACGGACTAAACACAGATACGCAGTATTTT	CASSQDGLNTDTQYF
NA	TRBV21-1	TRBJ1-2	NA	TGTGCCAGCAGCAAAGAAGCACAGGATGACTATGGCTACACCTTC	CASSKEAQDDYGYTF
NA	TRBV13	TRBJ1-6	few	TGTGCCAGCAGCTTAAGGGGTCATAATTCACCCCTCCACTTT	CASSLRGHNSPLHF
NA	TRBV10-2	TRBJ1-5	NA	TGCGCCAGCACCCTGACAGACAGCAGCAATCAGCCCCAGCATTTT	CASTLTDSSNQPQHF
NA	TRBV28	TRBJ1-1	NA	TGTGCCAGCAGTTTATCTGGGCGGGTTAACACTGAAGCTTTCTTT	CASSLSGRVNTEAFF
TRBD2	TRBV9	TRBJ2-5	NA	TGTGCCAGCAGCTCAGGGACTAGCGGGGGACAATTAGGGGAGACCCAGTACTTC	CASSSGTSGGQLGETQYF
NA	TRBV5-4	TRBJ2-3	NA	TGTGCCAGCAGCTTGGAACTAAACACAGATACGCAGTATTTT	CASSLELNTDTQYF
TRBD2	TRBV4-3	TRBJ2-5	NA	TGCGCCAGCAGCCAAGATAGAGCGGGGCGGGAGACCCAGTACTTC	CASSQDRAGRETQYF
NA	TRBV19	TRBJ1-4	NA	TGTGCCAGTAGTTCACACAAACGGCGGCGTGAAAAACTGTTTTTT	CASSSHKRRREKLFF
NA	TRBV16	TRBJ1-2	NA	TGTGCCAGCAGCCAATCAAATCCGGGTGTCGGCTACACCTTC	CASSQSNPGVGYTF
NA	TRBV7-9	TRBJ1-6	NA	TGTGCCAGCACTAGGGGACAAGATAATTCACCCCTCCACTTT	CASTRGQDNSPLHF
TRBD2	TRBV4-1	TRBJ2-1	once	TGCGCCAGCAGCCAACAGGCTCCGGGACTAGAGAAGTTCTTC	CASSQQAPGLEKFF
TRBD2	TRBV10-3	TRBJ2-2	NA	TGTGCCATCAGTGAGTCTCGCGGGGGGATTCACACCGGGGAGCTGTTTTTT	CAISESRGGIHTGELFF
NA	TRBV4-3	TRBJ1-6	NA	TGCGCCAGCAGCCCAAGCTACACAGACTATAATTCACCCCTCCACTTT	CASSPSYTDYNSPLHF
TRBD2	TRBV19	TRBJ2-5	once	TGTGCCAGTAGTCACGACAGCGGGAGTGCAGAGACCCAGTACTTC	CASSHDSGSAETQYF
NA	TRBV7-7	TRBJ2-1	NA	TGTGCTAGCAGCACTAGCCCGAGCTCCTACAATGAGCAGTTCTTC	CASSTSPSSYNEQFF
NA	TRBV20-1	TRBJ1-1	NA	TGCAGTGCTAGGCAGGGGACTGAAGCTTTCTTT	CSARQGTEAFF
NA	TRBV5-4	TRBJ2-3	NA	TGTGCCAGCAGCTGGCAGGGTCCAGATACGCAGTATTTT	CASSWQGPDTQYF
TRBD1	TRBV7-2	TRBJ1-2	NA	TGTGCCAGCAGCTTAGCCGCCCCGGACAGGGGGCTTTTGTATGGCTACACCTTC	CASSLAAPDRGLLYGYTF
NA	TRBV24-1	TRBJ2-1	NA	TGTGCCACCAGTGATTCCGGGCTCGGAGGGGATGAGCAGTTCTTC	CATSDSGLGGDEQFF
TRBD2	TRBV28	TRBJ2-4	once	TGTGCCAGCAGTCCCCCTATTAGCGGGCGGGCCAAAAACATTCAGTACTTC	CASSPPISGRAKNIQYF
NA	TRBV4-1	TRBJ2-1	many	TGCGCCAGCAGCGCACCGGGGGTCCGCTACAATGAGCAGTTCTTC	CASSAPGVRYNEQFF
TRBD1	TRBV27	TRBJ1-2	NA	TGTGCCAGCAGTTGGGGACAGGGGAACTATGGCTACACCTTC	CASSWGQGNYGYTF
NA	TRBV3-1/TRBV3-2	TRBJ1-2	NA	TGTGCCAGCAGCCAAGGTCGGCGCAGGGGCTATGGCTACACCTTC	CASSQGRRRGYGYTF
NA	TRBV27	TRBJ2-5	NA	TGTGCCAGCAGTTTAAGGACTCCCCAAGAGACCCAGTACTTC	CASSLRTPQETQYF
NA	TRBV6-1	TRBJ1-2	NA	TGTGCCAGCAGTGAAGCCCTACAGGGACCGCGGGGCTACACCTTC	CASSEALQGPRGYTF
NA	TRBV5-1	TRBJ2-1	NA	TGCGCCAGCAGCTTGGGTGCCGTGGCATCCTACAATGAGCAGTTCTTC	CASSLGAVASYNEQFF
NA	TRBV7-9	TRBJ1-2	NA	TGTGCCAGCAGTTCCTCGCCCCTGACAGATGGCTACACCTTC	CASSSSPLTDGYTF
TRBD1	TRBV19	TRBJ1-1	NA	TGTGCCAGTAGAGGGACAGGGGACACTGAAGCTTTCTTT	CASRGTGDTEAFF
NA	TRBV2	TRBJ1-2	NA	TGTGCCAAGAAGGCGGGGAAAGGCTATGGCTACACCTTC	CAKKAGKGYGYTF
TRBD1	TRBV11-2	TRBJ1-5	NA	TGTGCCAGCAGCCCCCACGCGACAGGGCCCCAGCCCCAGCATTTT	CASSPHATGPQPQHF
TRBD2	TRBV18	TRBJ2-7	NA	TGTGCCAGCTCCCAGTACCAGTTCGGGACTAGCACTAACGAGCAGTACTTC	CASSQYQFGTSTNEQYF
NA	TRBV5-5	TRBJ1-6	few	TGTGCCAGCAGTTTTGGACAGAGAAATTCACCCCTCCACTTT	CASSFGQRNSPLHF
TRBD1	TRBV4-1	TRBJ1-4	NA	TGCGCCAGCAGCCAGGAACCGGGACAGGACGAAAAACTGTTTTTT	CASSQEPGQDEKLFF
TRBD2	TRBV18	TRBJ2-1	NA	TGTGCCAGCACGATGAATAGACTAGCGGGGTACAATGAGCAGTTCTTC	CASTMNRLAGYNEQFF
TRBD1	TRBV4-3	TRBJ2-2	NA	TGCGCCAGCAGCCAAAAAAACAGGGGTACCGGGGAGCTGTTTTTT	CASSQKNRGTGELFF
TRBD1	TRBV2	TRBJ1-6	NA	TGTGCCAGTATGTGGGACAGGGCGTTTGGGGGTTCACCCCTCCACTTT	CASMWDRAFGGSPLHF
TRBD1	TRBV5-1	TRBJ1-1	NA	TGCGCCAGCAGCTTGGGGTTCCAGGGGGCGACTAAGAACACTGAAGCTTTCTTT	CASSLGFQGATKNTEAFF
NA	TRBV7-8	TRBJ2-5	NA	TGTGCCAGCAGCTTAGGGACTAAAGAGACCCAGTACTTC	CASSLGTKETQYF
NA	TRBV6-5	TRBJ2-6	once	TGTGCCAGCACCACAGTACTCTCTGGGGCCAACGTCCTGACTTTC	CASTTVLSGANVLTF
NA	TRBV6-5	TRBJ2-7	few	TGTGCCAGCACCTCTCAGGGGGGTAGTGGCGAGCAGTACTTC	CASTSQGGSGEQYF
NA	TRBV19	TRBJ1-5	once	TGTGCCAGTAGTACCACCCCGGGGGGCGGCAATCAGCCCCAGCATTTT	CASSTTPGGGNQPQHF
TRBD2	TRBV5-1	TRBJ2-7	NA	TGCGCCAGCAGCATAGAACTAGCGGGGGGGAGAGTGTACGAGCAGTACTTC	CASSIELAGGRVYEQYF
TRBD1	TRBV7-9	TRBJ1-2	NA	TGTGCCAGCAGCCGGGACAGCGTCTATGGCTACACCTTC	CASSRDSVYGYTF
NA	TRBV7-2	TRBJ2-7	once	TGTGCCAGCAGCTTAGCGCAGGGAACCTACGAGCAGTACTTC	CASSLAQGTYEQYF